This T cell receptor (beta chain) originates from a study of T cell responses to AZD1222 COVID-19 vaccine. Study in general: The study pooled second doses at about 4 or about 12 weeks. Study conclusions and caveats: Clonal diversity may have been underestimated in mostly white British donors. At study baseline, merely over 5 AZD1222 recipients were seropositive.

As concerns this clone: No antigen is known for it.

This CDR3 has 12 residues. CDR1 is SNHLY and CDR2 is FYNNEI in the germline V gene. Trimming took off 5 bases at V and 14 bases at J, with 16 bases between the two ends. Repertoires were generated with immunoSEQ multiplex PCR, while TCRdb's copy carries only in-frame clones and drops some. The sample consists of 130,000 or so clones, roughly 90% of them appearing once. This specimen was peripheral blood, taken on day 0 of AZD1222 vaccination. The chain links TRBV2 to TRBJ2-1; D not certain. The TCR comes from an adult in good health. The CDR3 loop is CASSTSNPGEFF. The CDR3 nucleotides are TGTGCCAGCAGTACTTCTAACCCTGGGGAGTTCTTC.